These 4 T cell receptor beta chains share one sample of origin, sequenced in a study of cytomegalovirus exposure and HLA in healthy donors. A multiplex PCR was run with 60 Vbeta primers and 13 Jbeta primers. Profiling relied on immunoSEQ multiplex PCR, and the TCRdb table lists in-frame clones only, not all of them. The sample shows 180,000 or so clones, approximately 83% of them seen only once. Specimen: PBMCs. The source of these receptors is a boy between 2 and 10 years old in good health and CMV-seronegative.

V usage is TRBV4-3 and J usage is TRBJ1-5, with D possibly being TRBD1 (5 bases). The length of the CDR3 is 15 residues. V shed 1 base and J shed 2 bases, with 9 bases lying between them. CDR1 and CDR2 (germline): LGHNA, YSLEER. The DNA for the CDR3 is TGCGCCAGCAGCCAAGTTCGGGGGGGCAATCAGCCCCAGCATTTT. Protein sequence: CASSQVRGGNQPQHF.

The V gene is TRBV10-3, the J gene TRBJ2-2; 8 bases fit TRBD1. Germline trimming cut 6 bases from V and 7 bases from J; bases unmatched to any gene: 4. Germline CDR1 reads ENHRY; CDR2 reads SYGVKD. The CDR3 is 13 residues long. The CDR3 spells CAISGTGDGELFF. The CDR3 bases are TGTGCCATCAGCGGGACAGGCGACGGGGAGCTGTTTTTT.

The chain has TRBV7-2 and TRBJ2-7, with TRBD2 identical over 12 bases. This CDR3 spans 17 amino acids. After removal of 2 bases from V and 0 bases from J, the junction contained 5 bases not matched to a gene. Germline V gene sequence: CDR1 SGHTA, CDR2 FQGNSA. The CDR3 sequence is CASSLTSGGSASYEQYF. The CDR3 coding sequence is TGTGCCAGCAGCTTAACTAGCGGGGGGTCTGCCTCCTACGAGCAGTACTTC.

The CDR3 protein is CAISESRQASSYEQYF. As DNA, the CDR3 is TGTGCCATCAGTGAGTCACGGCAGGCCAGCTCCTACGAGCAGTACTTC. This sequence joins TRBV10-3 and TRBJ2-7, with unresolved D. Deletions cut 0 bases from V and 0 bases from J, with 12 bases between. In germline, CDR1 is ENHRY, CDR2 SYGVKD. The CDR3 has 16 residues.